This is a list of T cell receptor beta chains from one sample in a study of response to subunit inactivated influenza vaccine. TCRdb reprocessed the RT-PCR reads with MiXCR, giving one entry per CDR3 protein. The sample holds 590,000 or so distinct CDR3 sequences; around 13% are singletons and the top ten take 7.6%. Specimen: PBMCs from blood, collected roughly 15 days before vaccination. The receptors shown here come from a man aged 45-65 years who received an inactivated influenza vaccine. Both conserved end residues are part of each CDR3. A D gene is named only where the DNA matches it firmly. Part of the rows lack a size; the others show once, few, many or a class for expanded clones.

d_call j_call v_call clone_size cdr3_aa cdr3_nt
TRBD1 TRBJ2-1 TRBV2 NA CASRKGQGSFNEQFF TGTGCCAGCAGGAAGGGACAGGGGTCCTTCAATGAGCAGTTCTTC
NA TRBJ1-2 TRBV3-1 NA CASSQVVGYGYTF TGTGCCAGCAGCCAAGTAGTAGGTTATGGCTACACCTTC
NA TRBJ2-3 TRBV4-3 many CASSQDVRTHTQYF TGCGCCAGCAGCCAAGATGTTAGGACACATACGCAGTATTTT
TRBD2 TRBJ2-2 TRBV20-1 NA CSAGLAGVTGELFF TGCAGTGCTGGACTAGCGGGAGTTACCGGGGAGCTGTTTTTT
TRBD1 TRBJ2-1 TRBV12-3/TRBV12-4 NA CASHKGQIYNEQFF TGTGCCAGCCATAAGGGACAGATTTACAATGAGCAGTTCTTC
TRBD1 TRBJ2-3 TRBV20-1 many CSAQSRDRSTDTQYF TGCAGTGCCCAAAGCCGGGACAGATCTACAGATACGCAGTATTTT
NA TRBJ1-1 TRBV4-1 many CASSQQVTVNTEAFF TGCGCCAGCAGCCAACAAGTGACAGTGAACACTGAAGCTTTCTTT
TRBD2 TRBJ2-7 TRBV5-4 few CASSHGLAVHEQYF TGTGCCAGCAGCCACGGACTAGCGGTCCACGAGCAGTACTTC
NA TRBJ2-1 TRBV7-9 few CASSLRGGYYNEQFF TGTGCCAGCAGCTTACGTGGGGGTTACTACAATGAGCAGTTCTTC
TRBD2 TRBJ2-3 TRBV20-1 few CSGAGGLTDTQYF TGCAGCGGAGCGGGAGGACTCACAGATACGCAGTATTTT
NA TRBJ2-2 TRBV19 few CASSIGGRTGELFF TGTGCCAGTAGTATAGGGGGAAGGACCGGGGAGCTGTTTTTT
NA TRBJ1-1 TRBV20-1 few CSASRGGPKVWAFF TGCAGTGCTAGCCGCGGGGGGCCAAAGGTATGGGCTTTCTTT
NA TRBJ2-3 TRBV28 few CASSLGGSSDTQYF TGTGCCAGCAGCCTGGGCGGATCGTCAGATACGCAGTATTTT
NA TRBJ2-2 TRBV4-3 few CASSQERGPHPAGELFF TGCGCCAGCAGCCAAGAACGTGGACCCCACCCAGCCGGGGAGCTGTTTTTT
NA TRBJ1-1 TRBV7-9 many CASSLLGRGTEAFF TGTGCCAGCAGCCTCCTCGGCCGGGGAACTGAAGCTTTCTTT
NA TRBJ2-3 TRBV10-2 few CASRVTDTQYF TGCGCCAGCAGGGTCACAGATACGCAGTATTTT
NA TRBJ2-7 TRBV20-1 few CSARGLSAYEQYF TGCAGTGCTAGGGGTCTATCTGCCTACGAGCAGTACTTC
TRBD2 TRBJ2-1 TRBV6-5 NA CASSRSGGDQNNEQFF TGTGCCAGCAGTCGCTCGGGAGGAGATCAAAACAATGAGCAGTTCTTC
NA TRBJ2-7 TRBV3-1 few CASSPAVGGYEQYF TGTGCCAGCAGCCCCGCGGTCGGGGGTTACGAGCAGTACTTC
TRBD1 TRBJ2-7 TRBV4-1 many CASSPGQGVSYEQYF TGCGCCAGCAGTCCAGGACAGGGGGTATCCTACGAGCAGTACTTC
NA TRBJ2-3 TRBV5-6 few CASSFLGEGTDTQYF TGTGCCAGCAGCTTCTTGGGGGAAGGCACAGATACGCAGTATTTT
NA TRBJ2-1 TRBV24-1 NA CATSDRDPDNEQFF TGTGCCACCAGTGACCGGGACCCCGACAATGAGCAGTTCTTC
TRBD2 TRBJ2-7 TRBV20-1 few CSLIGTSGRWYEQYF TGCAGTTTGATAGGGACTAGCGGGAGATGGTACGAGCAGTACTTC
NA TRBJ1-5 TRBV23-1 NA CASPQGNQPQHF TGCGCCAGCCCCCAGGGGAATCAGCCCCAGCATTTT
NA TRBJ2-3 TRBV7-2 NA CASSWGAGVETDTQYF TGTGCCAGCAGCTGGGGCGCGGGCGTTGAGACAGATACGCAGTATTTT
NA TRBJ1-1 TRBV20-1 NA CSAAGATEAFF TGCAGTGCTGCCGGGGCCACTGAAGCTTTCTTT